The 12 T cell receptor beta chains below all came from one sample that was sequenced in a study of regulatory T cells in long-lasting Graves disease (dated by TCRdb to the early 2020s). The label giving this sample's time point can be read as: newly diagnosed GD, antithyroid drugs for less than 3 months. For both TCR sequencing and RNA sequencing, RNA was extracted from PBMCs using TRIzol. The library came from multiplex PCR. The listed sequencing device is Illumina HiSeq 4000. CDR3 regions were amplified by Arm-PCR with iRepertoire HTBI primers to construct TCR beta libraries. The raw public reads went through TCRdb reprocessing: fastp at Q25, MiXCR clone calling, in-frame beta chains kept. Every CDR3 protein is listed once, alongside the most common genes and DNA of its rows. The sample table records hundreds of thousands of distinct CDR3 sequences; 16% of these occur just once. The ten largest clones take up about 11% of the sample.

This sample was shared with a second study, whose subject was T cells in Graves' hyperthyroidism and ophthalmopathy.

The sequences come from peripheral blood mononuclear cells (PBMCs), collected at new diagnosis, from a patient treated with antithyroid drugs. Source of these receptors: a man aged 18-30 years with Graves disease. Donor details come from another sample of the same person, matched by shared clones.

The chain recombines TRBV27 with TRBJ1-2; D gene uncertain. This CDR3 contains 12 residues. Germline V gives CDR1 MNHEY, CDR2 SMNVEV (reference sequence). Trimming removed 8 bases at V and 4 bases at J, with 11 bases between. The CDR3 DNA sequence: TGTGCCAGCGGACTGAGGAGCTATGGCTACACCTTC. Its translation: CASGLRSYGYTF.

This clonotype was counted many times. V and J are TRBV15 and TRBJ1-4, with D perhaps matching TRBD1 (5 bases). CDR3 length: 16 amino acids. Trimming pared 5 bases from V and 0 bases from J, leaving 13 bases between. Germline V CDR1 and CDR2: LNHNV, YYDKDF (reference sequence). The CDR3 sequence is CATSARRGATNEKLFF. In nucleotides, the CDR3 is TGTGCCACCAGCGCGCGTAGGGGTGCAACTAATGAAAAACTGTTTTTT.

In this sample, this clonotype turned up a few times. The rearrangement links TRBV7-9 to TRBJ2-2, with D maybe TRBD1 (6 bases). The CDR3 spans 16 residues. Germline CDR1 is SEHNR and CDR2 is FQNEAQ (reference sequence). The V end was cut by 5 bases, the J end by 3 bases, with 16 bases between. CDR3 loop: CASSSPPQGDTGELFF. The CDR3, as DNA: TGTGCCAGCAGCAGTCCGCCACAGGGCGACACCGGGGAGCTGTTTTTT.

A remark on this clonotype: A single base separates this from a much larger clone, so it may be a read error. The chain has TRBV13 and TRBJ2-7; 7 nucleotides match TRBD1. This CDR3 comprises 14 residues. CDR1 PRHDT and CDR2 FYEKMQ come from the germline V gene (reference sequence). The CDR3 sequence is CAGSARDSPYEQYF. The CDR3, as DNA: TGTGCCGGCAGCGCTAGGGACAGCCCCTACGAGCAGTACTTC.

This chain uses TRBV18 with TRBJ2-1; 7 nucleotides line up with TRBD2. Per the germline V gene, CDR1 is KGHSH and CDR2 is LQKENI. The length of the CDR3 is 13 residues. Trimming at V came to 1 base and at J to 12 bases, leaving 6 bases not matched to a gene. The CDR3: CASSPRDGGRQFF. The CDR3 DNA sequence: TGTGCCAGCTCACCACGGGACGGCGGGAGGCAGTTCTTC.

This clonotype has at least ten counts. The chain uses TRBV28 and TRBJ2-7; 8 positions agree with TRBD2. CDR1 and CDR2 from the germline V gene are MDHEN and SYDVKM. J was trimmed by 4 bases and V by 6 bases; bases with no gene match: 8. The CDR3 covers 14 residues. CDR3 region: CASRGLAGVYEQYF. The CDR3 DNA reads as TGTGCCAGCAGGGGGCTAGCGGGTGTGTACGAGCAGTACTTC. Full variable domain (rest looked up from reference TRBV28 and TRBJ2-7): DVKVTQSSRYLVKRTGEKVFLECVQDMDHENMFWYRQDPGLGLRLIYFSYDVKMKEKGDIPEGYSVSREKKERFSLILESASTNQTSMYLCASRGLAGVYEQYFGPGTRLTVT.

This clonotype was observed many times. The chain links TRBV28 to TRBJ1-2, with no clear D. Germline CDR1 is MDHEN and CDR2 is SYDVKM. CDR3 length: 15 residues. V was cut by 3 bases and J by 1 base, with 12 bases left in between. The CDR3 here is CASSFTPAFNYGYTF. CDR3 in DNA: TGTGCCAGCAGTTTCACCCCGGCTTTTAACTATGGCTACACCTTC.

This clonotype appeared many times. The V gene is TRBV28, the J gene TRBJ2-3, with 10 bases aligning to TRBD2. V shed 4 bases and J 3 bases; nucleotides not matched to a gene: 7. Germline V gene data show CDR1 as MDHEN and CDR2 as SYDVKM. The CDR3 covers 16 residues. The CDR3 coding sequence is TGTGCCAGCAGTTCCCCTAGCGGGAGCGGAACAGATACGCAGTATTTT. Amino acid sequence: CASSSPSGSGTDTQYF.

This clonotype was seen a few times. This chain joins TRBV30 and TRBJ2-1; D remains ambiguous. The CDR3 contains 15 residues. Trimming stripped 1 base from V and 4 bases from J, with 14 bases between. Germline loops: CDR1 GTSNPN, CDR2 SVGIG (reference sequence). CDR3 amino acids: CAWSEVGIGYNEQFF. In DNA form, the CDR3 reads TGTGCCTGGAGTGAGGTTGGAATCGGGTACAATGAGCAGTTCTTC.

With respect to this clonotype: The missing conserved phenylalanine or tryptophan at the end of this CDR3 makes a read error likely. The chain combines TRBV11-2 with TRBJ2-7; TRBD1 agrees at 8 bases. This CDR3 has 16 residues. From germline, CDR1 is SGHAT and CDR2 FQNNGV. The CDR3 DNA follows: TGTGCCAGCAACTTAGGTAGACAGGGGCGAAACTACGAGCAGTACTCC. Protein: CASNLGRQGRNYEQYS.

This clonotype was recorded many times. This rearrangement joins TRBV29-1 to TRBJ2-7, with D uncertain. Per the germline V gene, CDR1 is SQVTM and CDR2 is ANQGSEA. The CDR3 has 13 amino acids. Trimming stripped 6 bases from V and 0 bases from J, with 12 bases between. The DNA for the CDR3 is TGCAGCGTCCGGTGGGTAGCCTCCTACGAGCAGTACTTC. Protein sequence: CSVRWVASYEQYF.

This clonotype has just a few counts. V gene TRBV2 combines with J gene TRBJ1-4; TRBD1 agrees at 8 bases. This CDR3 is built from 15 residues. Germline CDR1 SNHLY, CDR2 FYNNEI. Unmatched junction bases numbered 13, after V lost 9 bases and J lost 7 bases. The DNA of the CDR3 is TGTGCCAGTAGAGAGACAGGGGCAGGGAGTGAAAAACTGTTTTTT. Amino acids: CASRETGAGSEKLFF.